The present TCR beta chain was sequenced within a study of tumor-infiltrating lymphocytes in primary liver carcinoma. Background on the study: The five patients, who were men and women, ranged in age from 30 to 69 years.

The table lists this clonotype with many counts. Its matching antigen is unknown. In addition to blood RNA drawn from unsorted whole blood, germline DNA was extracted. The V end was cut by 5 bases, the J end by 1 base, with 15 bases between. Germline CDR1 and CDR2: SGHAT and FQNNGV. The CDR3 spans 15 residues. General study results and limits: Between tumor regions, pairs overlapped more than tumor-adjacent and tumor-blood pairs did. Tumors carried a top-250-clone fraction significantly exceeding that of blood (p = 0.039).

Synthesis of TCR beta cDNA was carried out from 500 ng total RNA with a constant-region primer. Investigators got TCR beta libraries out of three nested multiplex PCR rounds, done with slightly modified ARM-PCR. Both of the initial two PCR rounds ran for roughly 11 cycles and employed TRBV1-TRBV30 forward primers alongside a C-beta reverse primer. One entry per CDR3 protein, called by TCRdb with MiXCR from the multiplex PCR reads. Of just over 300,000 distinct CDR3 sequences in the sample, 45% to 70% are singletons; the top ten hold approximately 17%. The sample comprised peripheral blood. This clonotype originated in a woman aged 25-40 years with primary liver carcinoma and hepatitis B virus infection. This chain uses TRBV11-2 with TRBJ2-7; possibly TRBD1 or TRBD2 for D (5 bases each). The CDR3 loop is CASSTMLGVSYEQYF. DNA of the CDR3: TGTGCCAGCAGCACCATGTTGGGGGTTTCCTACGAGCAGTACTTC. Full variable domain (outside the CDR3, taken from reference TRBV11-2 and TRBJ2-7): EAGVAQSPRYKIIEKRQSVAFWCNPISGHATLYWYQQILGQGPKLLIQFQNNGVVDDSQLPKDRFSAERLKGVDSTLKIQPAKLEDSAVYLCASSTMLGVSYEQYFGPGTRLTVT.